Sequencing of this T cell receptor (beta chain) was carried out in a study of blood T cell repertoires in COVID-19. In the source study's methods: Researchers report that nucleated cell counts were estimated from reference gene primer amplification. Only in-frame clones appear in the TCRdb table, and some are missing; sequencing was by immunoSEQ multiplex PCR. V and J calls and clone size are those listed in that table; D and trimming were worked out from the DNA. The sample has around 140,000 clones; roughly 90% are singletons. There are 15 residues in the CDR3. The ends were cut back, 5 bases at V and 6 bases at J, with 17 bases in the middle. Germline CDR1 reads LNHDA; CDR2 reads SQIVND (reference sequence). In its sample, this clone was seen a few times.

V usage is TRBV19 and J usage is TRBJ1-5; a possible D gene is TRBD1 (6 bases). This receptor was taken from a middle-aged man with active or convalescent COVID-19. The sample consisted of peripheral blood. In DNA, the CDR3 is TGTGCCAGTAGTCCTTCTGGGGGCGCGGGTCAGCCCCAGCATTTT. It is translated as CASSPSGGAGQPQHF.